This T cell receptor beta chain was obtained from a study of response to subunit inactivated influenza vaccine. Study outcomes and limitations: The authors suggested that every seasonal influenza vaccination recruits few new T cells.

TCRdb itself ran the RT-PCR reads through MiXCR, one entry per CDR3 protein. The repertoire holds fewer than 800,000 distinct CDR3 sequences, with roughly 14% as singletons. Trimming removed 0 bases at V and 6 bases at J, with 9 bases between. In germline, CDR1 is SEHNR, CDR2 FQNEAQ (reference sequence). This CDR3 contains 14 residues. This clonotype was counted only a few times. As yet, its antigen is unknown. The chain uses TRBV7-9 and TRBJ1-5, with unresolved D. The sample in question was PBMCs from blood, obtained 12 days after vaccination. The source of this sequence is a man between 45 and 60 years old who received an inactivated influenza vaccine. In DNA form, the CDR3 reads TGTGCCAGCAGCTTAGCAAGCTTCGGTCAGCCCCAGCATTTT. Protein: CASSLASFGQPQHF. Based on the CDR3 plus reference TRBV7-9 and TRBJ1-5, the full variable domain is DTGVSQNPRHKITKRGQNVTFRCDPISEHNRLYWYRQTLGQGPEFLTYFQNEAQLEKSRLLSDRFSAERPKGSFSTLEIQRTEQGDSAMYLCASSLASFGQPQHFGDGTRLSIL.